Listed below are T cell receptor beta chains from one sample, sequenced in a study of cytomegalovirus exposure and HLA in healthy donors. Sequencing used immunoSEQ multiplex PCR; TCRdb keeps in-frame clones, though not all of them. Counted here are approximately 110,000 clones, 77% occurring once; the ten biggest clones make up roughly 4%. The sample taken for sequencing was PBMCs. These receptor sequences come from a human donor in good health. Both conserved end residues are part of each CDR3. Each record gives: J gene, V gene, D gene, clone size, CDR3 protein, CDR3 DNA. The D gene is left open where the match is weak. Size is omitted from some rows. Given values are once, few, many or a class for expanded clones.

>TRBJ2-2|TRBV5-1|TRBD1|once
CASSLTGVAGELFF
TGCGCCAGCAGCTTAACAGGGGTCGCCGGGGAGCTGTTTTTT
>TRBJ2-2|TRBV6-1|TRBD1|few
CASRDRVTGELFF
TGTGCCAGCCGGGACAGGGTCACCGGGGAGCTGTTTTTT
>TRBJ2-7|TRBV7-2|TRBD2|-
CASSLVLSGTSYEQYF
TGTGCCAGCAGCTTGGTTCTTAGCGGGACCTCCTACGAGCAGTACTTC
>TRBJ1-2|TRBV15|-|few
CATSRDRIQGSGYTF
TGTGCCACCAGCAGAGATAGGATCCAGGGCTCTGGCTACACCTTC
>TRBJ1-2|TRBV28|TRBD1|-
CASSRQGDGYTF
TGTGCCAGCAGTAGACAGGGCGATGGCTACACCTTC
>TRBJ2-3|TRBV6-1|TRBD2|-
CASSGAGETDTQYF
TGTGCCAGCAGTGGAGCGGGAGAAACAGATACGCAGTATTTT
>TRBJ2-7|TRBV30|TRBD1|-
CAWSPPGGTGLSYEQYF
TGTGCCTGGAGCCCTCCCGGGGGGACAGGGCTCTCCTACGAGCAGTACTTC
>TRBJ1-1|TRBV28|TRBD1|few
CASSLDRKGFF
TGTGCCAGCAGTCTGGACAGGAAAGGTTTCTTT
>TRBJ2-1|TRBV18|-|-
CASSPPRVSSGNEQFF
TGTGCCAGCTCACCTCCGCGGGTCTCGAGCGGCAATGAGCAGTTCTTC
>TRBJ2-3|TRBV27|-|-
CASSIRYTSSGTGTDTQYF
TGTGCCAGCAGTATCCGTTATACATCCAGCGGAACGGGGACAGATACGCAGTATTTT
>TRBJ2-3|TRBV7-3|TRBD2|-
CASSPGLAYRTDTQYF
TGTGCCAGCAGCCCCGGACTAGCATATCGCACAGATACGCAGTATTTT
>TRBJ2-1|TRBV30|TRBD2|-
CAWNRLAGEGNEQFF
TGTGCCTGGAATCGACTAGCGGGAGAGGGCAATGAGCAGTTCTTC
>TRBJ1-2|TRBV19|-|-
CASSRWTVGSSYGYTF
TGTGCCAGTAGTCGCTGGACAGTCGGATCTTCCTATGGCTACACCTTC
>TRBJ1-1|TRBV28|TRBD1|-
CASSSSPRDSHTEAFF
TGTGCCAGCAGTTCCTCCCCTCGGGACAGTCACACTGAAGCTTTCTTT
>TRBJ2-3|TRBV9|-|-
CASSVSGRWFADTQYF
TGTGCCAGCAGCGTAAGTGGCAGGTGGTTCGCAGATACGCAGTATTTT
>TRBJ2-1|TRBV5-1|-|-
CASSPGHVSEGPYNEQFF
TGCGCCAGCAGTCCTGGCCACGTTTCGGAGGGCCCCTACAATGAGCAGTTCTTC
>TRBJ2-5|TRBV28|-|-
CASGRWGGPETQYF
TGTGCCAGCGGCCGCTGGGGGGGGCCAGAGACCCAGTACTTC
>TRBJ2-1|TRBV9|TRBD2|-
CASSPRGDSGNREQFF
TGTGCCAGCAGCCCTAGGGGGGATAGCGGGAACCGTGAGCAGTTCTTC
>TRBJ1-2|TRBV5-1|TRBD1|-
CASSLGTGGYGYTF
TGCGCCAGCAGCTTGGGGACAGGGGGCTATGGCTACACCTTC
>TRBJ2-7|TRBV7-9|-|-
CASSTYRDTSYEQYF
TGTGCCAGCAGCACTTACCGGGACACCTCCTACGAGCAGTACTTC
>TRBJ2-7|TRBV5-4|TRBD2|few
CASSPDASGISTYEQYF
TGTGCCAGCAGCCCGGACGCTAGCGGGATATCCACCTACGAGCAGTACTTC
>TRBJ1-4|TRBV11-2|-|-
CASSSPGGEKLFF
TGTGCCAGCAGCTCCCCCGGGGGGGAAAAACTGTTTTTT